The following is a TCR beta chain sequence with its context. Antigen unknown. The junction departs from the called germline gene at one end, perhaps through a read error. CD4+CD45RO+CD25- cells were isolated as memory CD4+ T cells. After constant-region reverse-primer amplification, full-length variable regions underwent semi-nested PCR with Nested Universal Primer A. TCRdb ran MiXCR on the 5' RACE reads and lists one entry per CDR3 protein. The sample lists tens of thousands of distinct CDR3 sequences, approximately 30% occurring once. Germline lookup yields CDR1 MGHRA and CDR2 YSYEKL. The CDR3 loop spans 14 amino acids. Overall study results and limits: Tumor Tregs overlapped most with tumor, then blood, naive CD4+ cells.

This chain links TRBV4-1 with TRBJ1-5; 8 positions agree with TRBD1. Sequenced input: tumor-infiltrating memory CD4+ T cells sorted from the breast tumor. Subset indicated: memory CD4+ T cells, CD4+CD45RO+CD25-. The TCR was taken from a female donor with breast cancer. CDR3 sequence: CASGQNRGKGPQHF. The CDR3 coding sequence is TGCGCCAGCGGCCAAAACAGGGGGAAAGGGCCCCAGCATTTT.